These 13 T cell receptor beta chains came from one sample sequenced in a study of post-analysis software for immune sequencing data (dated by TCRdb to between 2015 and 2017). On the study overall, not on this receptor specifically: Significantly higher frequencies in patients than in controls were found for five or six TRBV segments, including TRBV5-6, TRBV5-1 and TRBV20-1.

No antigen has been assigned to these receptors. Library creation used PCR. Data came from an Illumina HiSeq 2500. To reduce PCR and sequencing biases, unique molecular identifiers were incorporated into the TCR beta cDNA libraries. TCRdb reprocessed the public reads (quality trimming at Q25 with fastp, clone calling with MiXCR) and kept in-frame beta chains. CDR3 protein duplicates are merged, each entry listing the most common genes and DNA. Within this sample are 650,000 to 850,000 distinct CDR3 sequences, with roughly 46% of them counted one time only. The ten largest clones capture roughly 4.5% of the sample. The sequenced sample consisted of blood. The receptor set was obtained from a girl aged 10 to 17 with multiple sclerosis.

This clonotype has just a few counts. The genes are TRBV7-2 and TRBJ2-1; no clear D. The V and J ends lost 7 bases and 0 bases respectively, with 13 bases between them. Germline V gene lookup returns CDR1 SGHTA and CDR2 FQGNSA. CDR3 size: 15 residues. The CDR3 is CASTPLISSYNEQFF. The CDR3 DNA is TGTGCCAGCACCCCCTTAATTAGCTCCTACAATGAGCAGTTCTTC. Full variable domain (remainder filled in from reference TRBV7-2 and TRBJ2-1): GAGVSQSPSNKVTEKGKDVELRCDPISGHTALYWYRQSLGQGLEFLIYFQGNSAPDKSGLPSDRFSAERTGGSVSTLTIQRTQQEDSAVYLCASTPLISSYNEQFFGPGTRLTVL.

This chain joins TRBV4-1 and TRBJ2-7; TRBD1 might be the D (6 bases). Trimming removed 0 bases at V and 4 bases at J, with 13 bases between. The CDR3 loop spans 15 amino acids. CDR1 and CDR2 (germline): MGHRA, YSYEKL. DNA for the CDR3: TGCGCCAGCAGCCAAGAGGACAGACCAAAATACGAGCAGTACTTC. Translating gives CASSQEDRPKYEQYF.

The CDR3 loop is CASSPGRRSYEQYF. The CDR3 nucleotides read TGTGCCAGCAGTCCCGGGAGGCGCTCCTACGAGCAGTACTTC. The chain carries TRBV12-3 or TRBV12-4 and TRBJ2-7; 7 nucleotides line up with TRBD2. This CDR3 region has 14 residues. Trimming at V came to 5 bases and at J to 0 bases, leaving 4 bases not matched to a gene.

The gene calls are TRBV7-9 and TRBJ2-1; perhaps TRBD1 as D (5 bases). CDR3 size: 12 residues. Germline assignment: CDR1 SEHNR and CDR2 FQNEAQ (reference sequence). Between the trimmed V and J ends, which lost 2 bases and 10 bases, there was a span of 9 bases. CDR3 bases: TGTGCCAGCAGCTTACTCCAGGGCGAGCAGTTCTTC. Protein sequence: CASSLLQGEQFF.

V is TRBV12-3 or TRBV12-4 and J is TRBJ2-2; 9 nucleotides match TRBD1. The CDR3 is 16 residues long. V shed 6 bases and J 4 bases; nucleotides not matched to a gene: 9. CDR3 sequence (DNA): TGTGCCAGCAGACTGCCCGGGACAGGGTTCACCGGGGAGCTGTTTTTT. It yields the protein CASRLPGTGFTGELFF.

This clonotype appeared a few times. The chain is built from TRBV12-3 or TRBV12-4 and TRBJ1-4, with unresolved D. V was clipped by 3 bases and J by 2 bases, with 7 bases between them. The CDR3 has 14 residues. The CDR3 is CASSFAVTNEKLFF. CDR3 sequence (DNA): TGTGCCAGCAGTTTCGCGGTCACTAATGAAAAACTGTTTTTT.

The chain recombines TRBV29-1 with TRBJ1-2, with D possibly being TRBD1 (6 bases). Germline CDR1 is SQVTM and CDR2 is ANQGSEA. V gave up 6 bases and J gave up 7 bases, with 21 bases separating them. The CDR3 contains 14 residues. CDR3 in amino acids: CSVLVSGQRGGYTF. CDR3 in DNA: TGCAGCGTCCTCGTGTCGGGACAAAGGGGTGGCTACACCTTC.

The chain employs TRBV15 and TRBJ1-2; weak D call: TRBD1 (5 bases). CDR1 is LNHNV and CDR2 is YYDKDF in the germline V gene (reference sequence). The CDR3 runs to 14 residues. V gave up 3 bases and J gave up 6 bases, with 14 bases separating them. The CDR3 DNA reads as TGTGCCACCAGCAGGGTCGGGACGGAAGATGGCTACACCTTC. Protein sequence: CATSRVGTEDGYTF.

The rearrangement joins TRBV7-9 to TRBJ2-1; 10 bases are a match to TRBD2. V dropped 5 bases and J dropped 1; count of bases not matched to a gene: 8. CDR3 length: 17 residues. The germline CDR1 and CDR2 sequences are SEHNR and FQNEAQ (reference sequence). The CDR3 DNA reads TGTGCCAGCAGCCAACCAACTAGCGGGATTTCCTACAATGAGCAGTTCTTC. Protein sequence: CASSQPTSGISYNEQFF.

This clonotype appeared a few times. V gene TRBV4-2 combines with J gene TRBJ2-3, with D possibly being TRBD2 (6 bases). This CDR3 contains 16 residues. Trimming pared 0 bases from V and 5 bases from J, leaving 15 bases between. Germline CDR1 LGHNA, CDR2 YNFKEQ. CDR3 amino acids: CASSQEPRLGVDTQYF. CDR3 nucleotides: TGTGCCAGCAGCCAAGAACCGAGACTAGGGGTAGATACGCAGTATTTT.

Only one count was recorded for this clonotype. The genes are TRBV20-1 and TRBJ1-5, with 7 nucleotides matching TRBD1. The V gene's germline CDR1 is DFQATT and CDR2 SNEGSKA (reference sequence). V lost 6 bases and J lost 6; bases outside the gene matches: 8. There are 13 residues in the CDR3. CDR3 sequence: CSATGAKGQPQHF. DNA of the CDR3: TGCAGTGCCACAGGGGCGAAAGGTCAGCCCCAGCATTTT.

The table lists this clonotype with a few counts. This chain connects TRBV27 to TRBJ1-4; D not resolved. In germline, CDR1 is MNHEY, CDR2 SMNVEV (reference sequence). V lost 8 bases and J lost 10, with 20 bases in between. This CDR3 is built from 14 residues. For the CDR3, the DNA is TGTGCCAGCGGGTCCCCCGTTGGGGAGGGAAAACTGTTTTTT. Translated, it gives CASGSPVGEGKLFF.

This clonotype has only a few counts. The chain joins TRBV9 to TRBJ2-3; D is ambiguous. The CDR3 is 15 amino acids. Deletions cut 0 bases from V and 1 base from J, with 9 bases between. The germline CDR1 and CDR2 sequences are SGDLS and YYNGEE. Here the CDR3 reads CASSVGSLGTDTQYF. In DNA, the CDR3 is TGTGCCAGCAGCGTAGGGAGTTTAGGCACAGATACGCAGTATTTT.